The 7 T cell receptor beta chains listed next were all sequenced from one sample in a study of blood T cell repertoires in COVID-19. The assay was immunoSEQ multiplex PCR, and TCRdb's table has in-frame clones only and misses some. The sample lists around 130,000 clones; approximately 86% were seen once. The material sequenced was PBMCs or T cells enriched from blood (not recorded which). The receptors derive from a woman aged 50 to 60 who had recovered from COVID-19.

CDR3 sequence: CAWTGGHYGYTF. The CDR3 nucleotides are TGTGCCTGGACAGGGGGACACTATGGCTACACCTTC. J is TRBJ1-2 and V is TRBV30; 7 nucleotides match TRBD1. With 4 bases clipped from V and 3 bases from J, the junction kept 2 bases outside the gene matches. The CDR3 runs 12 residues. Germline lookup yields CDR1 GTSNPN and CDR2 SVGIG (reference sequence).

This clone was counted only a few times. The chain links TRBV19 to TRBJ1-6; D possibly corresponds to TRBD1 (5 bases). Looked up from germline, CDR1 is LNHDA and CDR2 is SQIVND (reference sequence). The ends were cut back, 4 bases at V and 7 bases at J, with 17 bases in the middle. This CDR3 comprises 16 residues. CDR3 loop: CASSTSAGGRNSPLHF. The CDR3, as DNA: TGTGCCAGTAGTACCTCGGCGGGGGGACGGAATTCACCCCTCCACTTT. Based on the CDR3 plus reference TRBV19 and TRBJ1-6, the full variable domain is DGGITQSPKYLFRKEGQNVTLSCEQNLNHDAMYWYRQDPGQGLRLIYYSQIVNDFQKGDIAEGYSVSREKKESFPLTVTSAQKNPTAFYLCASSTSAGGRNSPLHFGNGTRLTVT.

V is TRBV13 and J is TRBJ1-1, with a possible D match to TRBD1 (5 bases). The V gene's germline CDR1 is PRHDT and CDR2 FYEKMQ (reference sequence). V was shortened by 4 bases and J by 6 bases, with 9 bases between the two germline ends. This CDR3 is 12 amino acids long. CDR3 region: CASSSRVSEAFF. The DNA for the CDR3 is TGTGCCAGCAGCTCCAGGGTGTCTGAAGCTTTCTTT.

This clone was picked up one time. The chain joins TRBV19 to TRBJ2-5; D may be TRBD1 (5 bases). This CDR3 comprises 14 residues. V lost 3 bases and J 2 bases, leaving 10 bases between the germline ends. Germline V gives CDR1 LNHDA, CDR2 SQIVND (reference sequence). CDR3 coding DNA: TGTGCCAGTAGTATGATCGACAGTCAAGAGACCCAGTACTTC. As protein: CASSMIDSQETQYF.

The J gene is TRBJ2-3, the V gene TRBV10-2; 8 nucleotides align to TRBD2. Germline values: CDR1 WSHSY, CDR2 SAAADI. V shed 7 bases, J shed 2 bases, and the junction held 8 bases outside the gene matches. The CDR3 runs to 15 residues. This chain's CDR3 is CASTSPGLDTDTQYF. The CDR3 DNA follows: TGCGCCAGCACGTCCCCGGGACTAGACACAGATACGCAGTATTTT.

This rearrangement joins TRBV18 to TRBJ2-7; no definite D call. V shed 2 bases and J shed 7 bases, with 9 bases lying between them. CDR3 size: 12 residues. Germline V lookup: CDR1 KGHSH, CDR2 LQKENI. The CDR3 region has the DNA TGTGCCAGCTCACCAACGGGTTTTGAGCAGTACTTC. It yields the protein CASSPTGFEQYF. Using reference TRBV18 and TRBJ2-7 for the parts outside the CDR3, the full variable domain is NAGVMQNPRHLVRRRGQEARLRCSPMKGHSHVYWYRQLPEEGLKFMVYLQKENIIDESGMPKERFSAEFPKEGPSILRIQQVVRGDSAAYFCASSPTGFEQYFGPGTRLTVT.

V usage is TRBV3-1 (or the pseudogene TRBV3-2) and J usage is TRBJ2-7; 12 bases are shared with TRBD2. Germline V gene lookup returns CDR1 LGHDT and CDR2 YNNKEL (reference sequence). The V gene end was trimmed by 4 bases and the J gene end by 6 bases; junction bases not matched to a gene: 4. The CDR3 spans 14 residues. This chain's CDR3 is CASSPSGGATEQYF. CDR3 DNA sequence: TGTGCCAGCAGCCCTAGCGGGGGGGCCACCGAGCAGTACTTC.